The 24 T cell receptor beta chains in this list originate from one sample, sequenced in a study of blood T cell repertoires in COVID-19. Clones were read by immunoSEQ multiplex PCR, and TCRdb kept only the in-frame ones, dropping some. The data show some 53,000 clones, around 91% seen once. The specimen was peripheral blood. The receptors come from a human donor in a cohort sampled during active COVID-19.

This chain joins TRBV9 and TRBJ2-6; 8 nucleotides agree with TRBD2. The CDR3 spans 18 residues. After removal of 0 bases from V and 1 base from J, the junction contained 6 bases not matched to a gene. Germline CDR1 reads SGDLS; CDR2 reads YYNGEE. In DNA, the CDR3 is TGTGCCAGCAGCGTAGGCGTAGTAGCGGGATCTGGGGCCAACGTCCTGACTTTC. It yields the protein CASSVGVVAGSGANVLTF.

The chain has TRBV7-2 and TRBJ2-7, with 8 bases lining up with TRBD2. The J segment lost 0 bases and the V segment lost 3 bases, leaving 13 bases of the junction unmatched. The CDR3 spans 18 residues. Germline V gene sequence: CDR1 SGHTA, CDR2 FQGNSA. The CDR3 spells CASSFRSGSSGFSYEQYF. The CDR3 DNA follows: TGTGCCAGCAGCTTCAGATCCGGGTCTAGCGGGTTCTCCTACGAGCAGTACTTC. Drawing the rest from reference TRBV7-2 and TRBJ2-7, the complete variable domain is GAGVSQSPSNKVTEKGKDVELRCDPISGHTALYWYRQSLGQGLEFLIYFQGNSAPDKSGLPSDRFSAERTGGSVSTLTIQRTQQEDSAVYLCASSFRSGSSGFSYEQYFGPGTRLTVT.

The chain recombines TRBV6-1 with TRBJ1-2; D is ambiguous. CDR1 is MNHNS, CDR2 SASEGT, per germline. There are 13 residues in the CDR3. V was cut by 2 bases and J by 8 bases, with 12 bases left in between. CDR3 coding DNA: TGTGCCAGCAGTGAATTTGCGGTTTTCGGCTACACCTTC. Translating it yields CASSEFAVFGYTF.

The chain employs TRBV10-3 and TRBJ2-2, with TRBD2 matching over 7 bases. Germline-derived CDR1 and CDR2 are ENHRY and SYGVKD. This CDR3 region has 15 residues. V was pared by 6 bases and J by 6 bases, with 10 bases of the junction left unmatched. The CDR3 region is CAIRASGKESGELFF. The DNA for the CDR3 is TGTGCCATCAGAGCTAGCGGAAAGGAGTCCGGGGAGCTGTTTTTT.

The rearrangement links TRBV7-3 to TRBJ2-4, with 8 bases that match TRBD1. The germline V gene has CDR1 SGHTA and CDR2 FQGTGA. The CDR3 length is 12 residues. J lost 9 bases, V lost 5 bases, and 3 bases had no gene match. The CDR3 DNA follows: TGTGCCAGCAGCGCACAGGGGGGCATTCAGTACTTC. As protein: CASSAQGGIQYF. Full variable domain (remainder filled in from reference TRBV7-3 and TRBJ2-4): GAGVSQTPSNKVTEKGKYVELRCDPISGHTALYWYRQSLGQGPEFLIYFQGTGAADDSGLPNDRFFAVRPEGSVSTLKIQRTERGDSAVYLCASSAQGGIQYFGAGTRLSVL.

The chain combines TRBV6-4 with TRBJ2-2, with TRBD2 matching 8 bases. V was pared by 4 bases and J by 4 bases, with 2 bases of the junction left unmatched. The CDR3 contains 14 residues. Germline values: CDR1 MRHNA, CDR2 SNTAGT. The CDR3: CASSAGGPTGELFF. The DNA of the CDR3 is TGTGCCAGCAGTGCGGGAGGGCCCACCGGGGAGCTGTTTTTT.

The chain is built from TRBV7-8 and TRBJ1-6, with D perhaps TRBD1 (6 bases). CDR3 length: 15 residues. The germline V and J ends were trimmed by 5 bases and 8 bases, with 16 bases remaining between them. The germline gives CDR1 SGHVS, CDR2 FQNEAQ. CDR3 loop: CASSATGTKYSPLHF. In DNA, the CDR3 is TGTGCCAGCAGCGCCACCGGGACAAAGTATTCACCCCTCCACTTT.

The count of this clone is one. The genes are TRBV28 and TRBJ1-2; 7 bases align to TRBD1. Looked up from germline, CDR1 is MDHEN and CDR2 is SYDVKM. V shed 2 bases, J shed 4 bases, and the junction held 1 base outside the gene matches. The CDR3 is made up of 13 amino acids. The CDR3 coding sequence is TGTGCCAGCAGTTTACAGGGGGGCTATGGCTACACCTTC. It codes for CASSLQGGYGYTF.

This chain connects TRBV18 to TRBJ2-1; possibly TRBD2 for D (7 bases). There are 16 residues in the CDR3. Germline assignment: CDR1 KGHSH and CDR2 LQKENI. Trimming cost V 9 bases and J 0 bases, with 18 bases left between them. Here the CDR3 DNA reads TGTGCCAGTTTCGGCGGGGGCTCAAGCTCCTACAATGAGCAGTTCTTC. Its protein is CASFGGGSSSYNEQFF.

The rearrangement uses TRBV3-1 (or the pseudogene TRBV3-2) and TRBJ2-4; tentatively, D is TRBD1 (5 bases). CDR1 LGHDT and CDR2 YNNKEL come from the germline V gene (reference sequence). The CDR3 is 15 amino acids. Deletions cut 2 bases from V and 9 bases from J, with 17 bases between. CDR3 bases: TGTGCCAGCAGCCAATCTGGAGTGGGAAGGGGCATTCAGTACTTC. Translation: CASSQSGVGRGIQYF.

The genes are TRBV13 and TRBJ2-1; 15 bases are shared with TRBD2. The germline V gene has CDR1 PRHDT and CDR2 FYEKMQ (reference sequence). V dropped 5 bases and J dropped 1; count of bases not matched to a gene: 9. The CDR3 covers 19 residues. Here the CDR3 reads CASSTWTSGREKSYNEQFF. In DNA, the CDR3 is TGTGCCAGCAGCACCTGGACTAGCGGGAGGGAAAAATCCTACAATGAGCAGTTCTTC. Using reference TRBV13 and TRBJ2-1 for the parts outside the CDR3, the full variable domain is AAGVIQSPRHLIKEKRETATLKCYPIPRHDTVYWYQQGPGQDPQFLISFYEKMQSDKGSIPDRFSAQQFSDYHSELNMSSLELGDSALYFCASSTWTSGREKSYNEQFFGPGTRLTVL.

The rearrangement joins TRBV27 to TRBJ2-7; 10 nucleotides match TRBD2. The CDR3 extends over 13 amino acids. Germline trimming cut 10 bases from V and 4 bases from J; bases unmatched to any gene: 7. CDR1 is MNHEY, CDR2 SMNVEV, per germline (reference sequence). The CDR3 region is CATWPSGSYEQYF. In nucleotides, the CDR3 is TGTGCCACCTGGCCTAGCGGGAGTTACGAGCAGTACTTC.

The chain combines TRBV7-2 with TRBJ1-5; D is uncertain. Trimming removed 1 base from V and 5 bases from J, with 6 bases in between. The germline gives CDR1 SGHTA, CDR2 FQGNSA. There are 13 residues in the CDR3. CDR3 residues: CASSLGRDQPQHF. DNA of the CDR3: TGTGCCAGCAGCTTAGGACGGGATCAGCCCCAGCATTTT.

The V call is TRBV19, the J call TRBJ2-3, with D maybe TRBD2 (6 bases). The V gene lost 6 bases and the J gene lost 0 bases, with 10 bases spanning the gap. The CDR3 length is 14 residues. Looked up from germline, CDR1 is LNHDA and CDR2 is SQIVND (reference sequence). The CDR3 reads CASRPGGSTDTQYF. For the CDR3, the DNA is TGTGCCAGTAGACCTGGGGGGAGCACAGATACGCAGTATTTT.

The chain combines TRBV28 with TRBJ2-3; TRBD2 aligns across 7 bases. The V gene end was trimmed by 10 bases and the J gene end by 2 bases; junction bases not matched to a gene: 12. There are 15 residues in the CDR3. Germline V gene data show CDR1 as MDHEN and CDR2 as SYDVKM. The CDR3 protein is CATRLRGTSTDTQYF. CDR3 coding DNA: TGTGCCACCCGGCTGCGGGGGACGTCCACAGATACGCAGTATTTT.

The chain's CDR3 is CASRQPGTADTGELFF. The CDR3 nucleotides read TGTGCCAGCAGACAACCCGGGACTGCGGACACCGGGGAGCTGTTTTTT. The rearrangement uses TRBV2 and TRBJ2-2; possible D gene TRBD2, 6 bases. This CDR3 has 16 amino acids. Germline CDR1 reads SNHLY; CDR2 reads FYNNEI. The V and J ends lost 6 bases and 3 bases respectively, with 17 bases between them.

The chain has TRBV28 and TRBJ1-2; 9 bases map to TRBD1. V lost 6 bases, J lost 4 bases, and 12 bases stayed unmatched. Germline-derived CDR1 and CDR2 are MDHEN and SYDVKM. This CDR3 has 16 residues. Here the CDR3 reads CASSPDRDRAIYGYTF. The CDR3 DNA reads TGTGCCAGCAGCCCCGACCGGGACAGGGCCATCTATGGCTACACCTTC.

The V and J genes are TRBV6-2 or TRBV6-3 and TRBJ2-1; 14 nucleotides agree with TRBD2. The CDR3 consists of 16 residues. CDR1 MNHEY and CDR2 SVGEGT come from the germline V gene. V trimming: 5 bases; J trimming: 9 bases; junction bases outside the gene matches: 9. The CDR3 DNA is TGTGCCAGCAGTCAATCAGGACTAGCGGGAGGAGCTGAGCAGTTCTTC. It specifies CASSQSGLAGGAEQFF.

The chain couples TRBV20-1 to TRBJ2-3; a possible D gene is TRBD2 (6 bases). The germline V and J ends were trimmed by 3 bases and 0 bases, with 13 bases remaining between them. This CDR3 spans 15 amino acids. Germline assignment: CDR1 DFQATT and CDR2 SNEGSKA (reference sequence). In DNA form, the CDR3 reads TGCAGTGCTAGTCGGGACTCTTCTAGCACAGATACGCAGTATTTT. Its translation is CSASRDSSSTDTQYF.

The rearrangement uses TRBV2 and TRBJ2-7, with 9 nucleotides matching TRBD1. This CDR3 has 14 amino acids. J lost 3 bases, V lost 6 bases, and 6 bases had no gene match. From germline, CDR1 is SNHLY and CDR2 FYNNEI. As DNA, the CDR3 is TGTGCCAGCAGGGGAACGACAGGGGGCTACGAGCAGTACTTC. Encoded protein: CASRGTTGGYEQYF.

The chain employs TRBV12-3 or TRBV12-4 and TRBJ2-7, with a weak D call TRBD2 (6 bases). The CDR3 sequence is 12 residues long. Trimming removed 7 bases at V and 4 bases at J, with 11 bases between. The CDR3 region has the DNA TGTGCCAGCACCCAGAGCGGGTACGAGCAGTACTTC. Its translation is CASTQSGYEQYF.

The gene calls are TRBV19 and TRBJ2-5, with D perhaps matching TRBD1 (5 bases). V shed 1 base and J shed 5 bases, with 11 bases lying between them. The CDR3 consists of 14 residues. From germline, CDR1 is LNHDA and CDR2 SQIVND (reference sequence). Here the CDR3 reads CASSIAQGRETQYF. The DNA for the CDR3 is TGTGCCAGTAGTATAGCGCAGGGCCGGGAGACCCAGTACTTC.

This clone occurred once. The DNA for the CDR3 is TGTGCCATCAGTGTTCAGCGTGGGGAGCAGTACTTC. Encoded protein: CAISVQRGEQYF. The V and J genes are TRBV10-3 and TRBJ2-7; D not resolved. The germline V gene encodes CDR1 ENHRY and CDR2 SYGVKD. This CDR3 comprises 12 residues. Deletions cut 4 bases from V and 7 bases from J, with 11 bases between.

The genes are TRBV15 and TRBJ2-1; D is unresolved. Germline V gives CDR1 LNHNV, CDR2 YYDKDF (reference sequence). The CDR3 runs 14 residues. V was shortened by 0 bases and J by 8 bases, with 11 bases between the two germline ends. CDR3 sequence (DNA): TGTGCCACCAGCAGAGATCGTGTTAGCTATGAGCAGTTCTTC. It translates to CATSRDRVSYEQFF.